This paragraph reports one T cell receptor (beta chain). At one end the junction does not follow the germline gene, possibly because of a read error. This record comes from a study of tumor-infiltrating lymphocytes in primary liver carcinoma. In the study overall: By surgical resection, the patients were treated for their primary liver carcinoma. With diameters of roughly 4 to 11 cm, tumors were stage T1-T3 N0M0.

From 450 to 600 ng total RNA, TCR beta cDNA was generated with a primer in the constant region. Three rounds of nested multiplex PCR with slightly modified ARM-PCR produced TCR beta libraries. TCRdb re-derived calls from the multiplex PCR reads in MiXCR, one entry per CDR3 protein. This table has fewer than 350,000 distinct CDR3 sequences, approximately 65% appearing once. The blood RNA (from unsorted whole blood) was obtained, and germline DNA was also extracted. Treatment-naive at the time, the patients had chronic HBV infection. They drew roughly 4.1 milliliters of peripheral blood before surgery. The sequencing sample was made of peripheral blood. This TCR came from a man aged 40-55 years with primary liver carcinoma and hepatitis B virus infection.

CDR3 protein: CASVKRWASMSTETFF. The CDR3 nucleotides read TGTGCCAGCGTAAAACGATGGGCCTCTATGAGCACTGAAACTTTCTTT. This chain connects TRBV6-1 to TRBJ1-1; no firm D call. There are 16 residues in the CDR3. The germline CDR1 and CDR2 sequences are MNHNS and SASEGT.